This entry describes one TCR beta chain. What it binds is not known. This specimen comes from a study of T cells in tuberculosis. Overall study context: In South Africa, adults with active tuberculosis were compared with IGRA-negative and latently infected IGRA-positive adolescents.

Findings and caveats of the study: Active tuberculosis TCR-alpha repertoires lay closer to GMM-specific TCRs than IGRA-negative controls, suggesting clonal expansion.

The germline V and J ends were trimmed by 2 bases and 0 bases, with 8 bases remaining between them. This CDR3 has 14 amino acids. Germline loops: CDR1 GTSNPN, CDR2 SVGIG (reference sequence). Using immunoSEQ multiplex PCR, the repertoire was profiled, and TCRdb retains in-frame clones only, with some absent. The data show 20,000 to 30,000 clones, over 95% seen once. The chain combines TRBV30 with TRBJ2-1, with a possible D match to TRBD2 (6 bases). This receptor was taken from a donor between 10 and 35 years old with latent tuberculosis or without tuberculosis infection. The sequencing input was PBMCs. The CDR3 bases are TGTGCCTGGAGTCACGGGAGCTCCTACAATGAGCAGTTCTTC. Translating gives CAWSHGSSYNEQFF.